This TCR beta chain was documented in a study of control samples from healthy donors and cancer patients (TCRdb year 2020). The library was prepared using the immunoSEQ multiplex PCR assay. The table comes from immuneACCESS by way of TCRdb, which keeps in-frame sequences with V and J called. Part of the clones is missing from these tables; in studies checked, under half for an unresolved V gene and the rest for unknown reasons. The sample records about 58,000 clones, almost 90% of which are singletons. Approximately 5.9% of the sample belongs to the ten largest clones. The germline V gene provides CDR1 ENHRY and CDR2 SYGVKD. V loses 2 bases at its end and J loses 3 bases; junction bases beyond the gene matches: 1. Spanning cysteine to phenylalanine, the CDR3 consists of 14 amino acids. Of all the DNA, just the CDR3 is kept, 42 bases in frame from base 1. About this clone itself: The target of this receptor is not known. Nothing much larger sits one base from this clone, and base qualities are not available.

The rearrangement combines TRBV10-3 with TRBJ2-7, with 10 bases matching TRBD1. Sequencing was carried out using PBMCs. This clonotype originated in a man aged 60-69 years with colorectal cancer. At the DNA level, the sequence is TGTGCCATCAGTGAGGACAGGGGGCTCTACGAGCAGTACTTC. The encoded protein is CAISEDRGLYEQYF.